This T cell receptor beta chain comes out of a study of T cells in Graves' hyperthyroidism and ophthalmopathy. Regions amplified from RNA transcripts were the TCR beta CDR3 regions. The TCR CDR3 was amplified in a first-round RT-PCR using the HTBI primer set. TCRdb analysed the multiplex PCR reads with MiXCR anew, one entry per CDR3 protein. The sample comprises around 720,000 distinct CDR3 sequences, approximately 36% of which are singletons, and around 30% rests with the top ten. The CDR3 has 16 residues. The germline V gene encodes CDR1 MNHNY and CDR2 SVGAGI (reference sequence). Trimming cost V 5 bases and J 1 base, with 17 bases left between them.

Sequencing input: blood. The clonotype originates from a middle-aged woman with Graves' hyperthyroidism. The chain couples TRBV6-6 to TRBJ1-1; possibly TRBD1 for D (5 bases). DNA of the CDR3: TGTGCCAGCAGTGGAAAAGGGACGCAAACGAACACTGAAGCTTTCTTT. It encodes CASSGKGTQTNTEAFF.